This TCR beta chain comes out of a study of monozygotic twins with inflammatory bowel disease (dated by TCRdb to between 2017 and 2020). A note on the overall study: In total, some 30 monozygotic twin pairs made up the full study: 19 Danish pairs, all IBD-discordant, plus nine German pairs, of which four were IBD-concordant and five were IBD-discordant. Each individual had, on average, about 151 000 unique TCRalpha sequences and 181 000 unique TCRbeta sequences available for analysis. Disease-associated traits were sought mainly through comparisons between IBD patients and their genetically identical healthy co-twins within discordant pairs. What the research found in general, with its limitations: Because patients received different immunosuppressive treatments, the repertoires may have picked up extra background noise and variability between individuals. The results gave no support for a single strong signal or clonotype linked to IBD. Fewer clonotypes were shared with other individuals by IBD patients than by healthy twins, most markedly in patients showing signs of disease activity. The analysis was unable to tell different T cell subtypes apart. A decrease in TCRbeta repertoire diversity, as measured by inverse Simpson index, was observed in IBD patients compared with their healthy co-twins. Repertoire similarity did not differ between concordant and discordant twins, possibly due to limited statistical power.

Concerning this clonotype itself: Its antigen is still unknown.

From each donor, a roughly 2.6 ml peripheral blood sample was collected into PAXgene tubes and stored at -80 degrees C. Without T cell sorting, total RNA was isolated from whole blood using the PAXgene blood miRNA kit on an automated QIAcube. Deep TCRalpha and TCRbeta repertoire profiling with unique molecular barcoding was performed on peripheral blood of monozygotic twin pairs concordant or discordant for inflammatory bowel disease. For every twin pair, smoking habits were documented, and each individual was categorised as a current, former or never smoker. Per the germline V gene, SGDLS is the CDR1 and YYNGEE is the CDR2. From cysteine to phenylalanine, the CDR3 is 15 amino acids long. The coding DNA is unavailable. To prepare the library, 5' RACE was applied. Each TCR library was prepared from roughly 3.5 ug of total RNA. cDNA was synthesized with SMARTScribe reverse transcriptase in eight separate reactions per sample. During cDNA synthesis, template switching was used to introduce unique molecular identifiers that contained a 6-nucleotide sample barcode. Two nested PCRs of approximately 16 and 9 cycles amplified the TCRalpha and TCRbeta cDNA, and bead purification followed each PCR. Before amplification, the cDNA was treated with uracil DNA-glycosylase and purified using the QIAquick PCR purification kit. In the second PCR, Illumina TruSeq-compatible adapters and sample-specific barcodes were added. Library quality and concentration were assessed using TapeStation and Qubit, and 4.5 to 6.5 ng of each library was pooled. Pooled libraries were sequenced on an Illumina HiSeq2500 single-index Rapid Run with 2 x 100 bp reads and custom sequencing primers. As for the original processing: UMI-based consensus assembly with MiGEC version 1.2.6 was used to correct PCR and sequencing errors. MiXCR version 2.1.1 was used to carry out V(D)J alignment, clonotype assembly and CDR3 extraction. To normalise gene usage, clonotype sharing and MAIT/NKT TCR abundance, the analysis used the top 1000, 10 000 and 20 000 clonotypes per sample. Diversity was computed as the inverse Simpson index with the vegan R package after downsampling to 27 000 UMIs. Paired Mann-Whitney U tests were applied to discordant twin pairs, with Benjamini-Hochberg correction for multiple testing. Following reprocessing of the reads by TCRdb, the data hold one row per CDR3 protein sequence and no DNA is available. The V and J calls follow TCRdb's processing rather than the paper's. This sample's table lists around 150,000 distinct CDR3 sequences. About 2.7% of the sample goes to the ten largest clones.

This chain is built from TRBV9 and TRBJ2-2; the TCRdb D gene call, TRBD2, has no DNA to confirm it. Input material: blood. This sequence was found in a human donor with ulcerative colitis or Crohn's disease, or a healthy co-twin of an affected twin (not recorded which). The CDR3 region has the sequence CASSVGTSEPGELFF.